This T cell receptor (beta chain) was sequenced during a study of T-cell memory formation after mild COVID-19. Turning to the study itself: Each donor largely had its own TCR clusters. Findings of the study overall: Detection of some responders pre-infection suggested pre-existing cross-reactive memory T cells participated.

This clonotype was recorded a few times. Its specificity is unknown. Trimming cost V 0 bases and J 4 bases; bases outside gene matches: 5. This CDR3 comprises 15 residues. Germline CDR1 is SGHAT and CDR2 is FQNNGV. TCRdb reprocessed the 5' RACE reads with MiXCR, giving one entry per CDR3 protein. Altogether approximately 60,000 distinct CDR3 sequences are present, more than 8% being singletons, with the ten largest covering roughly 1.2%. The V and J genes are TRBV11-2 and TRBJ2-5, with 7 nucleotides matching TRBD1. The receptor was derived from a man younger than 35 who had mild COVID-19 (a few samples of this study predate the infection). Cell type and time point are not known. Sequenced: PBMCs or a T cell subset sorted from them (not recorded which). CDR3 residues: CASSLDPSGGETQYF. The CDR3 DNA is TGTGCCAGCAGCTTAGATCCGTCAGGGGGAGAGACCCAGTACTTC.